These T cell receptor beta chains were read from a single sample in a study of control samples from healthy donors and cancer patients. The table came from immunoSEQ multiplex PCR; TCRdb's copy has only in-frame clones and leaves some out. The sample lists 130,000 or so clones, 89% occurring once. Sequencing was done on a sample of PBMCs. All receptors come from a man over 45 with head and neck cancer. The CDR3 runs from the conserved cysteine through the conserved F or W. A D gene is named only where the DNA matches it firmly. Clone sizes are given selectively: once, few, many, or a class where the clone is expanded.

j_call | d_call | v_call | clone_size | cdr3_nt | cdr3_aa
TRBJ2-1 | TRBD2 | TRBV27 | once | TGTGCCAGCAGTTTATCTGGCGGGAGGTCTTGGAATGAGCAGTTCTTC | CASSLSGGRSWNEQFF
TRBJ1-3 | - | TRBV5-1 | - | TGCGCCAGCAGCTCCGATCCTAGCTCTGGAAACACCATATATTTT | CASSSDPSSGNTIYF
TRBJ2-5 | TRBD2 | TRBV5-1 | - | TGCGCCAGCAGCTTGGTTCCAGCGGGAGCGGAGACCCAGTACTTC | CASSLVPAGAETQYF
TRBJ1-1 | - | TRBV10-2 | - | TGCGCCAGCAGTGACCTAGGCACAGAGATGAACACTGAAGCTTTCTTT | CASSDLGTEMNTEAFF
TRBJ2-7 | - | TRBV5-1 | - | TGCGCCAGCAGCTTGCGTCCAAACGAGCAGTACTTC | CASSLRPNEQYF
TRBJ1-4 | - | TRBV10-2 | - | TGCGCCAGCAGTGAGTGGACGGTTGGAAAACTGTTTTTT | CASSEWTVGKLFF
TRBJ1-1 | - | TRBV6-6 | once | TGTGCCAGCAGTTCCCAGGGTAGCACTGAAGCTTTCTTT | CASSSQGSTEAFF
TRBJ2-5 | - | TRBV12-3/TRBV12-4 | - | TGTGCCAGCAGTTTCTCGAGTGAGGAGACCCAGTACTTC | CASSFSSEETQYF
TRBJ1-2 | - | TRBV30 | - | TGTGCCTGGAGTCGGATTGCCTCTGGCTACACCTTC | CAWSRIASGYTF
TRBJ1-1 | - | TRBV14 | - | TGTGCCAGCAGCCCCCAGAAGGCTGAAGCTTTCTTT | CASSPQKAEAFF
TRBJ2-7 | TRBD1 | TRBV6-5 | - | TGTGCCAGCAGGAGACAGGGGAAAGACGAGCAGTACTTC | CASRRQGKDEQYF
TRBJ2-1 | - | TRBV30 | - | TGTGCCTGGAGTGTAGCCAACAATGAGCAGTTCTTC | CAWSVANNEQFF
TRBJ2-5 | - | TRBV28 | few | TGTGCCAGCAGTTTATACCAAGAGACCCAGTACTTC | CASSLYQETQYF
TRBJ2-1 | - | TRBV28 | - | TGTGCCAGCAGTTTCGGGACAAAAGATATCCCCTACAATGAGCAGTTCTTC | CASSFGTKDIPYNEQFF
TRBJ2-5 | TRBD1 | TRBV28 | - | TGTGCCAGCAGACATTTCCGGGACAGGGTTTCGGAAGAGACCCAGTACTTC | CASRHFRDRVSEETQYF
TRBJ1-1 | - | TRBV19 | - | TGTGCCAGTAACGCGGGGGATATGACTGAAGCTTTCTTT | CASNAGDMTEAFF
TRBJ1-2 | - | TRBV2 | - | TGTGCCAGCAGTGTCGGGGACATCTATGGCTACACCTTC | CASSVGDIYGYTF
TRBJ2-7 | - | TRBV19 | - | TGTGCCAGTAGTCCCGGACACAACTACGAGCAGTACTTC | CASSPGHNYEQYF
TRBJ2-3 | TRBD2 | TRBV7-9 | - | TGTGCCAGCAGCCACCGCGGGCGGGAGAGCACAGATACGCAGTATTTT | CASSHRGRESTDTQYF
TRBJ2-1 | TRBD2 | TRBV29-1 | - | TGCAGCGTTGACGGACTAGCGGGAGGGCCCGAGGACTACAATGAGCAGTTCTTC | CSVDGLAGGPEDYNEQFF
TRBJ1-1 | TRBD1 | TRBV19 | - | TGTGCCAGTAGCCAGGGGGAGTGGGCGAACACTGAAGCTTTCTTT | CASSQGEWANTEAFF
TRBJ2-7 | - | TRBV5-4 | - | TGTGCCAGCAGCCTATGGGATGCCTACGAGCAGTACTTC | CASSLWDAYEQYF
TRBJ1-1 | - | TRBV5-4 | - | TGTGCCAGCAGTCCGCTATTTCTGGGCACTGAAGCTTTCTTT | CASSPLFLGTEAFF
TRBJ2-3 | TRBD1 | TRBV6-6 | once | TGTGCCAGCAGTAGATTTGACAGGGGGCGATTGGTTGATACGCAGTATTTT | CASSRFDRGRLVDTQYF
TRBJ1-1 | - | TRBV20-1 | few | TGCAGTGCTAGTTGGGGCGAAGCTTTCTTT | CSASWGEAFF
TRBJ1-2 | - | TRBV7-2 | - | TGTGCCAGCAGCTTAAGTAACTATGGCTACACCTTC | CASSLSNYGYTF
TRBJ2-2 | TRBD2 | TRBV28 | - | TGTGCCAGCAGTTTATTGCCCTCAGCGGGGACGAACACCGGGGAGCTGTTTTTT | CASSLLPSAGTNTGELFF
TRBJ2-2 | - | TRBV5-4 | - | TGTGCCAGCAGCTCCCCGACGAGCACCGGGGAGCTGTTTTTT | CASSSPTSTGELFF
TRBJ2-1 | - | TRBV5-4 | - | TGTGCCAGCAGCTCCTTTAATGAGCAGTTCTTC | CASSSFNEQFF
TRBJ2-7 | TRBD1 | TRBV23-1 | few | TGCGCCAGTCTACAGGGGGCGGGGGACGAGCAGTACTTC | CASLQGAGDEQYF
TRBJ2-5 | - | TRBV7-2 | - | TGTGCCAGCAGCCTACAGGGTAGAGAGACCCAGTACTTC | CASSLQGRETQYF
TRBJ1-1 | - | TRBV27 | - | TGTGCCAGCAGTTTATGGGGCACCGTCAGGGGTCTCACTGAAGCTTTCTTT | CASSLWGTVRGLTEAFF
TRBJ2-5 | TRBD2 | TRBV5-1 | - | TGCGCCAGCCGTAACCTAGCGGGGGGGCCCCAGGAGACCCAGTACTTC | CASRNLAGGPQETQYF
TRBJ2-1 | - | TRBV9 | - | TGTGCCAGCAGCGTACCCGACGTACCAGGGATTTTCTTC | CASSVPDVPGIFF
TRBJ2-7 | TRBD2 | TRBV12-3/TRBV12-4 | - | TGTGCCAGCAGTTTCCTAGCGGGAGCCGAGCAGTACTTC | CASSFLAGAEQYF
TRBJ2-7 | TRBD1 | TRBV18 | - | TGTGCCAGCTCAACTACAGGGGGCCACGAGCAGTACTTC | CASSTTGGHEQYF
TRBJ1-1 | - | TRBV2 | once | TGTGCCAGCATGAGGGGGGTTGGAATGGCTGAAGCTTTCTTT | CASMRGVGMAEAFF
TRBJ2-7 | - | TRBV28 | once | TGTGCCAGCAAAAGAGGTGGGAGTTACGAGCAGTACTTC | CASKRGGSYEQYF
TRBJ2-7 | TRBD1 | TRBV28 | - | TGTGCCAGCAGTTTTACAGGGGGCGCCTACGAGCAGTACTTC | CASSFTGGAYEQYF
TRBJ2-1 | TRBD2 | TRBV27 | - | TGTGCCAGCAGTTTATCGATACTAGCGGGGGGTGAGCAGTTCTTC | CASSLSILAGGEQFF
TRBJ2-7 | - | TRBV7-9 | - | TGTGCCAGCAGCTTTAGCCCAATCCACGAGCAGTACTTC | CASSFSPIHEQYF
TRBJ2-1 | - | TRBV6-1 | - | TGTGCCAGCAGTGCCAGGTGGGGTGCCCTTGCGAATGAGCAGTTCTTC | CASSARWGALANEQFF
TRBJ2-2 | - | TRBV11-2 | once | TGTGCCAGCAGCTCAGGGGACTTCTCCACCGGGGAGCTGTTTTTT | CASSSGDFSTGELFF